The 25 T cell receptor beta chains in this list originate from one sample, sequenced in a study of tumor and adjacent non-tumor tissue in lung cancer. No cell sorting was done before RNA was extracted from the tissue. A modified ARM-PCR protocol with three rounds of nested PCR amplified TCRbeta. TCRdb ran MiXCR on the multiplex PCR reads and lists one entry per CDR3 protein. This table holds about 110,000 distinct CDR3 sequences, about 80% found once. The sample was lung tumor tissue. The receptors derive from a man aged 65-85 years with non-small cell lung cancer.

About this clonotype itself: Sequence at one end of the junction differs from germline and may be a read error. The rearrangement joins TRBV29-1 to TRBJ1-2; D is ambiguous. CDR3 size: 13 residues. Germline assignment: CDR1 SQVTM and CDR2 ANQGSEA. This CDR3 is CRVLQTVAYGHTF. DNA of the CDR3: TGCAGGGTTCTCCAGACGGTAGCCTATGGCCACACCTTC.

This clonotype was counted a single time. The CDR3 loop is CASRPFVGHRREAFF. CDR3 nucleotide sequence: TGTGCCAGCCGACCTTTCGTGGGACATAGAAGAGAAGCTTTCTTT. The V call is TRBV6-2 or TRBV6-3, the J call TRBJ1-1, with TRBD1 as a possible D gene (6 bases). Germline V gene lookup returns CDR1 MNHEY and CDR2 SVGEGT. The CDR3 spans 15 residues. Trimming stripped 8 bases from V and 8 bases from J, with 24 bases between.

As for this clonotype: One base away lies a much larger clone, so this may be a sequencing read error. J is TRBJ2-7 and V is TRBV5-1; D call uncertain. CDR1 SGHRS and CDR2 YFSETQ come from the germline V gene. The CDR3 has 14 residues. CDR3 residues: CASSFGTWTYDQYF. The CDR3 DNA follows: TGCGCCAGCAGCTTCGGCACCTGGACCTACGATCAGTACTTC.

As concerns this clonotype: Compared with germline, one end of the junction differs, possibly owing to a read error. CDR3 nucleotide sequence: TGCGCCAGCAGGACTAGCGAGACGTTCTACAATGAGCAGTTCTTC. Translation gives CASRTSETFYNEQFF. The chain is built from TRBV12-3 or TRBV12-4 and TRBJ2-1, with 9 bases lining up with TRBD2. The CDR3 has 15 amino acids.

To note about this clonotype: The final CDR3 position lacks the conserved phenylalanine or tryptophan, pointing to a likely read error. The rearrangement uses TRBV29-1 and TRBJ2-7; the match to TRBD1 covers 9 bases. The CDR3 runs 14 residues. The trim removed 5 bases at V and 7 bases at J, leaving 12 bases unmatched. Germline CDR1 and CDR2: SQVTM and ANQGSEA. The CDR3 DNA follows: TGCAGCGTTCGCCCGGGACAGGGAGCAAAGGAGCAGTACTTG. It specifies CSVRPGQGAKEQYL.

The sample holds one count of this clonotype. Compared with germline, one end of the junction differs, possibly owing to a read error. CDR3 sequence: CRVVPYQSSGEVGHTF. The CDR3 DNA sequence: TGCAGGGTTGTCCCCTATCAATCCTCGGGAGAAGTTGGCCACACCTTC. The chain recombines TRBV29-1 with TRBJ1-2; the D is unclear. The V gene's germline CDR1 is SQVTM and CDR2 ANQGSEA. The CDR3 is made up of 16 amino acids.

For this clonotype: One junction end disagrees with the germline gene, perhaps due to a read error. The gene calls are TRBV5-6 and TRBJ2-4; the D gene is possibly TRBD2 (7 bases). The CDR3 totals 19 residues. In germline, CDR1 is SGHDT, CDR2 YYEEEE. The CDR3 loop reads CASSLDRGAENLAKNVQYF. The CDR3 nucleotides read TGTGCCAGCAGCTTGGATCGGGGGGCGGAAAATTTAGCCAAAAACGTTCAGTACTTC.

The chain has TRBV29-1 and TRBJ2-1; D is possibly TRBD1 or TRBD2 (5 bases each). The CDR3 contains 11 residues. With 5 bases removed from V and 8 bases from J, the gap between germline ends came to 10 bases. CDR1 and CDR2 (germline): SQVTM, ANQGSEA. CDR3 DNA: TGCAGCGTTAGAGTGGGGGATGAGCAGTTCTTC. This encodes CSVRVGDEQFF.

Remarks on this clonotype: A read error may produce the germline difference seen at one junction end. The CDR3 sequence: CSVRDVTYEHSF. CDR3 bases: TGCAGTGTGAGGGACGTCACCTACGAGCACTCCTTC. The V gene is TRBV29-1, the J gene TRBJ2-7, with D perhaps being TRBD1 or TRBD2 (5 bases each). CDR3 size: 12 residues. CDR1 SQVTM and CDR2 ANQGSEA come from the germline V gene.

Comments on this clonotype: One end of the junction varies from germline; a read error may be responsible. This chain uses TRBV4-1 with TRBJ2-5; no reliable D call. This CDR3 has 15 amino acids. Germline V gene sequence: CDR1 MGHRA, CDR2 YSYEKL. CDR3 bases: TGCGCCAGTAGCCAAGATCCTCTATCTATCGAGACCCAGTACTTC. It specifies CASSQDPLSIETQYF.

Remarks on this clonotype: One junction end does not reproduce the germline sequence, and a read error may be involved. The V gene is TRBV11-2, the J gene TRBJ2-7, with D possibly being TRBD1 or TRBD2 (5 bases each). Germline CDR1 SGHAT, CDR2 FQNNGV. CDR3 size: 15 residues. The CDR3 nucleotides are TGTGCCAGTAGCTTAGACCCTACGGGGCCCTACGAGCAGTACTTC. This gives the protein CASSLDPTGPYEQYF.

As for this clonotype: The germline gene is not matched at one end of the junction; a read error may be the cause. The chain employs TRBV9 and TRBJ2-1; tentatively, D is TRBD1 (5 bases). Germline V gives CDR1 SGDLS, CDR2 YYNGEE. The CDR3 sequence is 13 residues long. CDR3 sequence (DNA): TGTGCCAGCCGCGTAGGGGTTGACAATGAGCAGTTCTTC. Amino acid sequence: CASRVGVDNEQFF. The full variable domain, rest sourced from reference TRBV9 and TRBJ2-1, is DSGVTQTPKHLITATGQRVTLRCSPRSGDLSVYWYQQSLDQGLQFLIQYYNGEERAKGNILERFSAQQFPDLHSELNLSSLELGDSALYFCASRVGVDNEQFFGPGTRLTVL.

Points on this clonotype: The CDR3 ends on some other residue instead of the conserved phenylalanine or tryptophan, so this is likely a read error. The chain uses TRBV29-1 and TRBJ1-2; D gene uncertain. Germline values: CDR1 SQVTM, CDR2 ANQGSEA. This CDR3 comprises 13 residues. The CDR3 reads CSALQTGAYSYTL. The CDR3 nucleotides are TGCAGCGCTCTCCAGACGGGAGCCTATAGCTACACCCTC.

Comments on this clonotype: The junction shows a germline mismatch at one end, possibly a read error. The chain is built from TRBV6-5 and TRBJ1-1, with TRBD1 identical over 7 bases. There are 15 residues in the CDR3. Per germline, CDR1 MNHEY and CDR2 SVGAGI. In DNA form, the CDR3 reads TGTGCCAGCAGGGCCGTGACAGGGTTGGTTACTGAAACTTTCTTT. As protein: CASRAVTGLVTETFF.

The chain carries TRBV5-4 and TRBJ2-1, with TRBD2 identical over 11 bases. The germline CDR1 and CDR2 sequences are SGHNT and YYREEE (reference sequence). The CDR3 loop spans 17 amino acids. Trimming cost V 5 bases and J 0 bases; bases outside gene matches: 7. Here the CDR3 reads CASSHGLAGYSYNEQFF. The DNA of the CDR3 is TGTGCCAGCAGTCACGGACTAGCGGGTTACTCCTACAATGAGCAGTTCTTC. Variable domain in full (rest from reference TRBV5-4 and TRBJ2-1): ETGVTQSPTHLIKTRGQQVTLRCSSQSGHNTVSWYQQALGQGPQFIFQYYREEENGRGNFPPRFSGLQFPNYSSELNVNALELDDSALYLCASSHGLAGYSYNEQFFGPGTRLTVL.

Points on this clonotype: One junction end does not reproduce the germline sequence, and a read error may be involved. J is TRBJ2-1 and V is TRBV6-1; D is perhaps TRBD2 (6 bases). This CDR3 is 15 amino acids long. Germline-derived CDR1 and CDR2 are MNHNS and SASEGT. The CDR3 DNA sequence: TGCGCCAGCAGCGATCCCGGGGCAGTGGGAGGTGAGCAGTTCTTC. The encoded protein is CASSDPGAVGGEQFF.

For this clonotype: A clone one base away is much larger, so this may be a read error. The chain combines TRBV7-8 with TRBJ1-2, with TRBD1 as a possible D gene (5 bases). This CDR3 comprises 17 residues. Germline V gene data show CDR1 as SGHVS and CDR2 as FQNEAQ. The germline V and J ends were trimmed by 5 bases and 1 base, with 20 bases remaining between them. The CDR3 sequence: CASSPDTRTSLNYGYTF. The CDR3 bases are TGTGCCAGCAGCCCGGACACGAGAACTAGCCTTAACTATGGCTACACCTTC.

Concerning this clonotype itself: As the CDR3 is not closed by the conserved phenylalanine or tryptophan, this likely results from a read error. The chain links TRBV7-9 to TRBJ2-3, with D possibly matching TRBD2 (6 bases). The germline CDR1 and CDR2 sequences are SEHNR and FQNEAQ (reference sequence). The CDR3 has 12 amino acids. The CDR3 loop reads CASSGDADTQYL. Written as DNA, the CDR3 is TGTGCCAGCTCGGGGGATGCAGATACACAGTATTTA.

The genes are TRBV11-2 and TRBJ2-3; D call uncertain. CDR1 is SGHAT, CDR2 FQNNGV, per germline. This CDR3 has 13 amino acids. The CDR3 loop is CVTFGRGTDTQYF. As DNA, the CDR3 is TGTGTCACGTTTGGTCGGGGCACAGATACGCAGTATTTT.

On this clonotype: Given the absence of the conserved phenylalanine or tryptophan at the CDR3 end, a read error is likely. The chain joins TRBV5-1 to TRBJ1-1; 9 nucleotides agree with TRBD1. The CDR3 consists of 16 residues. Per the germline V gene, CDR1 is SGHRS and CDR2 is YFSETQ. The CDR3 DNA sequence: TGCGTCAGCAGCCAGGCGACAGGGGGGATGAACACTGAAGCTTTCATT. It encodes CVSSQATGGMNTEAFI.

V gene TRBV20-1 combines with J gene TRBJ2-2; weak D call: TRBD1 (6 bases). Germline lookup yields CDR1 DFQATT and CDR2 SNEGSKA (reference sequence). Trimming removed 8 bases from V and 4 bases from J, with 17 bases in between. This CDR3 spans 14 amino acids. As DNA, the CDR3 is TGCAGTATCAGGGGCGATTTGGCCACCGGGGAGCTGTTTTTT. Translating gives CSIRGDLATGELFF.

This clonotype came up many times. The rearrangement uses TRBV29-1 and TRBJ2-7, with D possibly called TRBD1 or TRBD2 (5 bases each). CDR1 and CDR2 (germline): SQVTM, ANQGSEA. The V and J ends lost 7 bases and 2 bases respectively, with 12 bases between them. This CDR3 contains 12 residues. The CDR3 reads CSGDPGPYEQYF. DNA for the CDR3: TGCAGCGGGGACCCCGGGCCCTACGAGCAGTACTTC.

Comment on this clonotype: The junction and the germline gene differ at one end; a read error may be behind it. This sequence joins TRBV28 and TRBJ2-5; the D gene is possibly TRBD2 (6 bases). This CDR3 contains 14 residues. Germline V gene sequence: CDR1 MDHEN, CDR2 SYDVKM. The CDR3 sequence: CASSLAEGKETQYF. The CDR3 DNA is TGTGCCAGCAGTTTAGCGGAGGGAAAAGAGACCCAGTATTTC.

On this clonotype itself: Germline and junction disagree at one end, which may indicate a read error. J is TRBJ2-1 and V is TRBV6-5, with D perhaps TRBD2 (5 bases). The CDR3 totals 15 residues. Germline CDR1 MNHEY, CDR2 SVGAGI. CDR3: CVSSYLVGVSNELFF. The CDR3 DNA reads as TGTGTCAGCAGTTACCTAGTGGGAGTGAGCAATGAGCTGTTCTTC.

A note on this clonotype: A read error may produce the germline difference seen at one junction end. CDR3 DNA: TGCAGTGCTAGAGCGACGGTTACTGAAGTTTTCTTT. It yields the protein CSARATVTEVFF. The V gene is TRBV20-1, the J gene TRBJ1-1; D uncertain. This CDR3 has 12 amino acids. Germline V gives CDR1 DFQATT, CDR2 SNEGSKA (reference sequence).